A single sample is the source of the 20 T cell receptor beta chains below, sequenced in a study of T cells in tumors after PD-1 blockade. TCRdb keeps only in-frame clones here, not all; method: immunoSEQ multiplex PCR. The sample lists about 8,500 clones; around 62% were seen once. Sequenced material: tumor tissue, taken after anti-PD-1 treatment. The receptors here all came from a human donor with basal cell carcinoma.

The gene calls are TRBV9 and TRBJ1-3; TRBD1 is a possible D gene (6 bases). The CDR3 has 16 residues. CDR1 SGDLS and CDR2 YYNGEE come from the germline V gene. The germline V and J ends were trimmed by 4 bases and 0 bases, with 14 bases remaining between them. Here the CDR3 DNA reads TGTGCCAGCAGCCCCGGACAGCTTAGCTCTGGAAACACCATATATTTT. Translation gives CASSPGQLSSGNTIYF.

The chain joins TRBV6-4 to TRBJ2-1; no clear D gene. This CDR3 spans 14 amino acids. CDR1 and CDR2 from the germline V gene are MRHNA and SNTAGT. V was pared by 5 bases and J by 9 bases, with 17 bases between. The CDR3 spells CASSMAIENSEQFF. The DNA for the CDR3 is TGTGCCAGCAGTATGGCCATTGAGAACAGTGAGCAGTTCTTC.

This clone was counted only a few times. The chain combines TRBV24-1 with TRBJ2-2, with a weak D call TRBD2 (5 bases). Per germline, CDR1 KGHDR and CDR2 SFDVKD. The V gene lost 6 bases and the J gene lost 3 bases, with 7 bases spanning the gap. The CDR3 contains 13 residues. The CDR3 region is CATSWRDTGELFF. CDR3 coding DNA: TGTGCCACCAGTTGGCGGGACACCGGGGAGCTGTTTTTT.

This clone appeared a few times. This sequence joins TRBV14 and TRBJ1-2; D not resolved. CDR1 is SGHDN and CDR2 is FVKESK in the germline V gene. This CDR3 comprises 13 residues. V was shortened by 1 base and J by 4 bases, with 7 bases between the two germline ends. CDR3 in amino acids: CASSQGESYGYTF. CDR3 sequence (DNA): TGTGCCAGCAGCCAAGGAGAGTCCTATGGCTACACCTTC.

The chain joins TRBV6-6 to TRBJ1-5; 11 nucleotides agree with TRBD1. The CDR3 covers 16 residues. The V segment lost 6 bases and the J segment 0 bases; nucleotides outside the gene matches: 4. CDR1 is MNHNY and CDR2 is SVGAGI in the germline V gene (reference sequence). Here the CDR3 reads CASSLGQGDSNQPQHF. CDR3 bases: TGTGCCAGCAGCCTGGGACAGGGGGATAGCAATCAGCCCCAGCATTTT.

This clone was found a few times. This chain links TRBV19 with TRBJ2-7, with D tentatively TRBD2 (6 bases). The CDR3 loop spans 11 amino acids. Trimming took 4 bases from V and 6 from J, leaving 7 bases between them. Germline-derived CDR1 and CDR2 are LNHDA and SQIVND (reference sequence). The CDR3 reads CASSRGVEQYF. CDR3 in DNA: TGTGCCAGTAGTAGGGGGGTCGAGCAGTACTTC.

The J gene is TRBJ1-5, the V gene TRBV10-3; D is possibly TRBD1 (5 bases). CDR3 length: 14 amino acids. V dropped 7 bases and J dropped 3 bases, with 13 bases sitting between them. CDR1 and CDR2 (germline): ENHRY, SYGVKD. The CDR3 sequence: CAIKDSGDNQPQHF. In DNA, the CDR3 is TGTGCCATCAAGGATTCGGGGGACAATCAGCCCCAGCATTTT.

The chain carries TRBV29-1 and TRBJ1-2; TRBD1 might be the D (6 bases). This CDR3 has 13 amino acids. The germline V and J ends were trimmed by 4 bases and 10 bases, with 19 bases remaining between them. CDR1 is SQVTM, CDR2 ANQGSEA, per germline. DNA for the CDR3: TGCAGCGTTGTCCAAGTGACACAGGGTCCCTACACCTTC. It yields the protein CSVVQVTQGPYTF. The whole variable domain, filled in from reference TRBV29-1 and TRBJ1-2, reads SAVISQKPSRDICQRGTSLTIQCQVDSQVTMMFWYRQQPGQSLTLIATANQGSEATYESGFVIDKFPISRPNLTFSTLTVSNMSPEDSSIYLCSVVQVTQGPYTFGSGTRLTVV.

In its sample, this clone is medium-sized. The genes are TRBV7-2 and TRBJ1-2; possible D gene TRBD1, 5 bases. V lost 4 bases and J 4 bases, leaving 22 bases between the germline ends. Germline CDR1 SGHTA, CDR2 FQGNSA. CDR3 size: 17 residues. CDR3 protein: CASSSQSGTVLGYGYTF. Written as DNA, the CDR3 is TGTGCCAGCAGCTCACAATCCGGGACTGTGCTAGGCTATGGCTACACCTTC.

As to this clone: It is unclear where the CDR3 begins or ends on the DNA, so no DNA is shown, and the CDR3 is as TCRdb lists it. This chain connects TRBV30 to TRBJ2-7; the table's TRBD1 call for D was not verified on the DNA. Germline V lookup: CDR1 GTSNPN, CDR2 SVGIG (reference sequence). The CDR3 is 14 amino acids long, termini counted. The CDR3 loop is CAWSVWGPGTGVYF.

V gene TRBV6-1 combines with J gene TRBJ1-2; 7 nucleotides match TRBD1. This CDR3 is 16 amino acids long. Germline V lookup: CDR1 MNHNS, CDR2 SASEGT. Trimming cost V 4 bases and J 1 base; bases outside gene matches: 9. CDR3 DNA sequence: TGTGCCAGCAGTGCGTCGGGACAGAGCCATAACTATGGCTACACCTTC. Amino acid sequence: CASSASGQSHNYGYTF.

In its sample, this clone was seen a few times. The chain links TRBV6-2 or TRBV6-3 to TRBJ2-2; D is perhaps TRBD1 (6 bases). The CDR3 spans 15 residues. Germline CDR1 MNHEY, CDR2 SVGEGT. V was clipped by 6 bases and J by 1 base, with 12 bases between them. Written as DNA, the CDR3 is TGTGCCAGCAGCTTGGGACACTTGAACACCGGGGAGCTGTTTTTT. It translates to CASSLGHLNTGELFF.

This chain uses TRBV5-1 with TRBJ1-1; D is undetermined. The CDR3 spans 13 residues. V lost 5 bases to trimming and J lost 1 base, with 9 bases between them. Germline V gene sequence: CDR1 SGHRS, CDR2 YFSETQ. The CDR3 DNA reads as TGCGCCAGCAGGTCCCCAGGGAACACTGAAGCTTTCTTT. Protein sequence: CASRSPGNTEAFF.

The gene calls are TRBV27 and TRBJ1-5; no reliable D call. V was shortened by 5 bases and J by 0 bases, with 2 bases between the two germline ends. The CDR3 covers 12 residues. Germline V gene lookup returns CDR1 MNHEY and CDR2 SMNVEV (reference sequence). CDR3 sequence: CASSGSNQPQHF. The CDR3 DNA follows: TGTGCCAGCAGTGGTAGCAATCAGCCCCAGCATTTT.

This clone was seen a handful of times. The gene calls are TRBV19 and TRBJ2-3; 10 bases line up with TRBD1. Germline CDR1 is LNHDA and CDR2 is SQIVND (reference sequence). J was trimmed by 4 bases and V by 3 bases; bases with no gene match: 4. The CDR3 sequence is 15 residues long. The CDR3: CASSITGTGADTQYF. Here the CDR3 DNA reads TGTGCCAGTAGTATCACCGGGACAGGGGCAGATACGCAGTATTTT.

This chain links TRBV10-3 with TRBJ2-3; D is uncertain. Trimming removed 10 bases from V and 2 bases from J, with 10 bases in between. CDR3 length equals 12 residues. Germline assignment: CDR1 ENHRY and CDR2 SYGVKD. This CDR3 is CATSLTTDTQYF. The CDR3 bases are TGTGCCACCTCCCTAACCACAGATACGCAGTATTTT.

The chain links TRBV30 to TRBJ1-4, with a weak D call TRBD1 (6 bases). CDR1 GTSNPN and CDR2 SVGIG come from the germline V gene (reference sequence). The CDR3 has 14 residues. The germline V and J ends were trimmed by 3 bases and 5 bases, with 13 bases remaining between them. The CDR3 nucleotides read TGTGCCTGGAGACTGGGGGGCGCAAATGAAAAACTGTTTTTT. Protein sequence: CAWRLGGANEKLFF.

This chain uses TRBV6-5 with TRBJ2-2; D is possibly TRBD1 (6 bases). The CDR3 contains 16 residues. Germline-derived CDR1 and CDR2 are MNHEY and SVGAGI. V was cut by 0 bases and J by 4 bases, with 12 bases left in between. CDR3 DNA: TGTGCCAGCAGTTACTCCTGGACAGTGGTCACCGGGGAGCTGTTTTTT. Its protein is CASSYSWTVVTGELFF.

This clone is termed medium-sized. This chain connects TRBV4-1 to TRBJ1-4, with 7 nucleotides matching TRBD1. The CDR3 is 15 residues long. Trimming cost V 5 bases and J 5 bases; bases outside gene matches: 8. CDR1 and CDR2 (germline): MGHRA, YSYEKL. The CDR3 region has the DNA TGCGCCAGCAGCTCGACTGACAGGGTAAATGAAAAACTGTTTTTT. Amino acids: CASSSTDRVNEKLFF.

This chain joins TRBV5-1 and TRBJ2-5; D is possibly TRBD1 or TRBD2 (5 bases each). Germline V lookup: CDR1 SGHRS, CDR2 YFSETQ. The CDR3 covers 14 residues. Trimming took 5 bases from V and 4 from J, leaving 15 bases between them. The CDR3 DNA reads as TGCGCCAGCAGTTCGGGGCAGGGAAGAGAGACCCAGTACTTC. This gives the protein CASSSGQGRETQYF.